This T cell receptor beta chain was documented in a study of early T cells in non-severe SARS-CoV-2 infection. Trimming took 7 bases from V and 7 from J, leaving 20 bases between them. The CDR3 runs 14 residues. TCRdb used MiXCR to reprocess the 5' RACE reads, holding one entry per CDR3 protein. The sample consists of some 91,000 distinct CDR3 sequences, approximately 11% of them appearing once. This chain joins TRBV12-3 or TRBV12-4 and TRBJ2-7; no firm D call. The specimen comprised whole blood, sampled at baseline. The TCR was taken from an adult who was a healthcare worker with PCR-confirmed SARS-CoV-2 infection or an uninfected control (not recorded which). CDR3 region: CASKPLGSVGEQYF. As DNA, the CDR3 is TGTGCCAGCAAACCTCTAGGGTCTGTGGGAGAGCAGTACTTC.